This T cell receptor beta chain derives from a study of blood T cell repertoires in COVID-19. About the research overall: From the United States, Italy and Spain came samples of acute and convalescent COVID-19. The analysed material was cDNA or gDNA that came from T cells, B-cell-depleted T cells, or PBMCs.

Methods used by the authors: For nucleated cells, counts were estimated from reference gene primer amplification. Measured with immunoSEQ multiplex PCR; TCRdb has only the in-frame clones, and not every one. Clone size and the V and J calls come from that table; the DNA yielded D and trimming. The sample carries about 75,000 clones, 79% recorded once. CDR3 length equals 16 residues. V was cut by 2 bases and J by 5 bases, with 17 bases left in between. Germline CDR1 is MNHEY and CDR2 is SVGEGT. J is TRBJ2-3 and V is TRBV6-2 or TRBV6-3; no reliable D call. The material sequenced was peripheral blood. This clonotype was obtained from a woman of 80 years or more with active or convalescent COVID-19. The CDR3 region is CASSYLSNPPGDTQYF. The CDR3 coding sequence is TGTGCCAGCAGTTACCTCTCAAACCCTCCCGGAGATACGCAGTATTTT.